These 23 T cell receptor beta chains originate from one sample sequenced in a study of cytomegalovirus exposure and HLA in healthy donors. Amplification used 60 Vbeta primers and 13 Jbeta primers. Clones were sequenced by immunoSEQ multiplex PCR, and TCRdb holds only the in-frame ones, with some missing. The data contain roughly 260,000 clones, 70% to 90% of them singletons. Sequencing input: PBMCs. The receptors here all came from a woman in her 40s in good health and CMV-seropositive.

This chain links TRBV4-3 with TRBJ2-5; 9 nucleotides match TRBD1. This CDR3 has 20 residues. V gave up 0 bases and J gave up 2 bases; unmatched junction bases: 16. Germline V gene data show CDR1 as LGHNA and CDR2 as YSLEER. The DNA for the CDR3 is TGCGCCAGCAGCCAAGATCGCATCCGGGAGACAGGGGGGGGACAAGAGACCCAGTACTTC. It codes for CASSQDRIRETGGGQETQYF.

This chain connects TRBV30 to TRBJ2-7; a weak D match, TRBD1 (5 bases). Per germline, CDR1 GTSNPN and CDR2 SVGIG (reference sequence). V was clipped by 0 bases and J by 2 bases, with 14 bases between them. CDR3 size: 15 residues. The chain's CDR3 is CAWSVGAGNTYEQYF. In nucleotides, the CDR3 is TGTGCCTGGAGTGTAGGGGCTGGTAACACCTACGAGCAGTACTTC.

This clone appeared once. V gene TRBV7-9 combines with J gene TRBJ2-7, with a tentative D call TRBD2 (6 bases). There are 13 residues in the CDR3. CDR1 is SEHNR and CDR2 is FQNEAQ in the germline V gene (reference sequence). The V end lost 1 base, the J end lost 6 bases, and 10 bases lay between the germline ends. The CDR3 protein is CASSLDPSVEQYF. CDR3 sequence (DNA): TGTGCCAGCAGCTTAGATCCTAGCGTCGAGCAGTACTTC.

The J gene is TRBJ2-3, the V gene TRBV7-2; 11 bases agree with TRBD2. CDR3 length: 15 amino acids. With 2 bases clipped from V and 10 bases from J, the junction kept 8 bases outside the gene matches. CDR1 is SGHTA, CDR2 FQGNSA, per germline. CDR3 sequence (DNA): TGTGCCAGCAGCTTAACAGGACTAGCGGGTGGGGCGCAGTATTTT. This codes for CASSLTGLAGGAQYF.

This chain links TRBV13 with TRBJ2-3; D unresolved. This CDR3 comprises 14 residues. Trimming took off 2 bases at V and 2 bases at J, with 8 bases between the two ends. Germline CDR1 and CDR2: PRHDT and FYEKMQ (reference sequence). In nucleotides, the CDR3 is TGTGCCAGCAGCTTACCCTCGTACACAGATACGCAGTATTTT. Translated: CASSLPSYTDTQYF.

Only a few counts were recorded for this clone. The chain recombines TRBV7-2 with TRBJ1-4; no reliable D call. Germline V gene sequence: CDR1 SGHTA, CDR2 FQGNSA. V was cut by 5 bases and J by 8 bases, with 15 bases left in between. The CDR3 sequence is 14 residues long. The chain's CDR3 is CASSLSVNGEKLFF. For the CDR3, the DNA is TGTGCCAGCAGCCTGTCAGTCAACGGGGAAAAACTGTTTTTT. The entire variable domain, with the rest obtained from reference TRBV7-2 and TRBJ1-4, is as follows: GAGVSQSPSNKVTEKGKDVELRCDPISGHTALYWYRQSLGQGLEFLIYFQGNSAPDKSGLPSDRFSAERTGGSVSTLTIQRTQQEDSAVYLCASSLSVNGEKLFFGSGTQLSVL.

V and J are TRBV13 and TRBJ2-1; 10 bases are a match to TRBD2. J was trimmed by 6 bases and V by 5 bases; bases with no gene match: 7. From germline, CDR1 is PRHDT and CDR2 FYEKMQ (reference sequence). The length of the CDR3 is 15 residues. The CDR3 reads CASSPSGRFGNEQFF. The CDR3 DNA reads TGTGCCAGCAGCCCTAGCGGGAGATTTGGCAATGAGCAGTTCTTC.

This chain links TRBV14 with TRBJ2-5; 13 bases are a match to TRBD2. The DNA end is more similar to TRBJ2-7, so the J call may be wrong. CDR1 is SGHDN and CDR2 is FVKESK in the germline V gene. The CDR3 extends over 18 amino acids. The CDR3 protein is CASSPRTSGRRDIYEQYF. The CDR3 nucleotides are TGTGCCAGCAGCCCCCGGACTAGCGGGAGACGGGATATCTACGAGCAGTACTTC.

The chain employs TRBV19 and TRBJ2-1; a possible D gene is TRBD2 (5 bases). The CDR3 has 15 residues. V gave up 6 bases and J gave up 0 bases, with 12 bases separating them. Germline CDR1 is LNHDA and CDR2 is SQIVND (reference sequence). This CDR3 is CASRLREGSYNEQFF. The CDR3 DNA follows: TGTGCCAGTAGGTTGCGCGAGGGCTCCTACAATGAGCAGTTCTTC.

A single count supports this clone. The chain is built from TRBV4-3 and TRBJ2-1; 10 nucleotides align to TRBD2. Losses at the gene ends were 4 bases for V and 5 bases for J; bases not matched to a gene: 5. This CDR3 has 15 residues. CDR1 LGHNA and CDR2 YSLEER come from the germline V gene. The CDR3 reads CASSLGTSENNEQFF. CDR3 DNA: TGCGCCAGCAGCCTGGGGACTAGCGAGAACAATGAGCAGTTCTTC.

As DNA, the CDR3 is TGCGCCAGCAGCACGGAGACCTGGAATGGCTACACCTTC. This translates into CASSTETWNGYTF. The rearrangement uses TRBV5-1 and TRBJ1-2; no reliable D call. This CDR3 has 13 residues. The V and J ends lost 4 bases and 6 bases respectively, with 13 bases between them. From germline, CDR1 is SGHRS and CDR2 YFSETQ.

The chain has TRBV6-1 and TRBJ2-2, with 8 bases identical to TRBD2. This CDR3 comprises 15 residues. J lost 4 bases, V lost 6 bases, and 7 bases had no gene match. The germline V gene encodes CDR1 MNHNS and CDR2 SASEGT. CDR3 in DNA: TGTGCCAGCAGGGAACAGCGGGAGAGCACCGGGGAGCTGTTTTTT. Residues: CASREQRESTGELFF.

The CDR3 protein is CASSDDFSGANVLTF. As DNA, the CDR3 is TGTGCCAGTAGTGACGACTTCTCTGGGGCCAACGTCCTGACTTTC. V gene TRBV19 combines with J gene TRBJ2-6; D is uncertain. This CDR3 has 15 amino acids. Trimming shortened V by 5 bases and J by 0 bases, and 8 bases separated the two germline ends. Per the germline V gene, CDR1 is LNHDA and CDR2 is SQIVND (reference sequence).

CDR3 in DNA: TGTGCCAGCAGCGTGGCTAGCGGTTACAATGAGCAGTTCTTC. The encoded protein is CASSVASGYNEQFF. The chain uses TRBV9 and TRBJ2-1; TRBD2 aligns across 7 bases. The length of the CDR3 is 14 residues. The germline CDR1 and CDR2 sequences are SGDLS and YYNGEE. The ends lost 2 bases at V and 4 bases at J; junction bases unmatched: 3.

The chain has TRBV7-6 and TRBJ2-3, with no clear D. Trimming cost V 0 bases and J 6 bases, with 4 bases left between them. Germline values: CDR1 SGHVS, CDR2 FNYEAQ. This CDR3 has 12 amino acids. The DNA for the CDR3 is TGTGCCAGCAGCTTAGCGCGGGATACGCAGTATTTT. Translated, it gives CASSLARDTQYF.

The V call is TRBV5-4, the J call TRBJ2-7, with a possible D match to TRBD2 (6 bases). CDR3 length: 15 amino acids. The germline V and J ends were trimmed by 0 bases and 3 bases, with 13 bases remaining between them. CDR1 and CDR2 from the germline V gene are SGHNT and YYREEE (reference sequence). The CDR3 DNA reads TGTGCCAGCAGCTTGGGGGGAGGATTGGTCTACGAGCAGTACTTC. Its translation: CASSLGGGLVYEQYF.

Details on this clone: At the DNA level, this CDR3 is encoded by other sequences in the same sample as well. The chain has TRBV6-1 and TRBJ2-1; 10 bases are shared with TRBD2. V lost 2 bases, J lost 3 bases, and 1 base stayed unmatched. The length of the CDR3 is 15 residues. Germline V gene lookup returns CDR1 MNHNS and CDR2 SASEGT. CDR3 amino acids: CASSELAGGYNEQFF. The CDR3 nucleotides read TGTGCCAGCAGTGAATTAGCGGGAGGCTACAATGAGCAGTTCTTC.

The chain is built from TRBV28 and TRBJ1-5, with 7 bases aligning to TRBD1. The junction had 8 bases not matched to a gene; V was cut back by 5 bases and J by 7 bases. CDR3 length: 14 amino acids. The germline V gene has CDR1 MDHEN and CDR2 SYDVKM. DNA for the CDR3: TGTGCCAGCAGTAAAACAGGGGAGAGGCAGCCCCAGCATTTT. It yields the protein CASSKTGERQPQHF.

V gene TRBV19 combines with J gene TRBJ2-3; D might be TRBD2 (6 bases). CDR1 and CDR2 from the germline V gene are LNHDA and SQIVND (reference sequence). Between the trimmed V and J ends, which lost 6 bases and 2 bases, there was a span of 15 bases. The CDR3 extends over 15 amino acids. CDR3 sequence: CASSGGESNTDTQYF. The CDR3 DNA reads TGTGCCAGTAGCGGAGGGGAGTCGAACACAGATACGCAGTATTTT. The full variable domain, completed using reference TRBV19 and TRBJ2-3, is DGGITQSPKYLFRKEGQNVTLSCEQNLNHDAMYWYRQDPGQGLRLIYYSQIVNDFQKGDIAEGYSVSREKKESFPLTVTSAQKNPTAFYLCASSGGESNTDTQYFGPGTRLTVL.

The chain joins TRBV7-9 to TRBJ1-4, with D possibly being TRBD1 (5 bases). This CDR3 spans 14 amino acids. Germline V gives CDR1 SEHNR, CDR2 FQNEAQ (reference sequence). V lost 0 bases to trimming and J lost 8 bases, with 10 bases between them. In nucleotides, the CDR3 is TGTGCCAGCAGCTTAGCTGGGGCGCTGGAAAAACTGTTTTTT. This encodes CASSLAGALEKLFF.

V is TRBV6-6 and J is TRBJ2-7; D might be TRBD2 (5 bases). This CDR3 region has 14 residues. In germline, CDR1 is MNHNY, CDR2 SVGAGI (reference sequence). The V end was cut by 6 bases, the J end by 4 bases, with 16 bases between. CDR3 bases: TGTGCCAGCAGGAACCTAGGCCGGGGATACGAGCAGTACTTC. It specifies CASRNLGRGYEQYF.

This clone was seen a single time. The V call is TRBV27, the J call TRBJ1-6; maybe TRBD1 (5 bases). V was trimmed by 5 bases and J by 0 bases, leaving 17 bases between them. The CDR3 loop spans 18 amino acids. The germline V gene has CDR1 MNHEY and CDR2 SMNVEV (reference sequence). This chain's CDR3 is CASSRTPDILSYNSPLHF. The DNA of the CDR3 is TGTGCCAGCAGTCGAACACCGGACATCCTCTCCTATAATTCACCCCTCCACTTT.

The rearrangement joins TRBV5-8 to TRBJ2-5; 9 positions agree with TRBD1. CDR1 is SGHTS and CDR2 is YDEGEE in the germline V gene. V dropped 2 bases and J dropped 4; count of bases not matched to a gene: 3. CDR3 length equals 14 residues. DNA for the CDR3: TGTGCCAGCAGCTTCGGGACAGGGATAGAGACCCAGTACTTC. It translates to CASSFGTGIETQYF.